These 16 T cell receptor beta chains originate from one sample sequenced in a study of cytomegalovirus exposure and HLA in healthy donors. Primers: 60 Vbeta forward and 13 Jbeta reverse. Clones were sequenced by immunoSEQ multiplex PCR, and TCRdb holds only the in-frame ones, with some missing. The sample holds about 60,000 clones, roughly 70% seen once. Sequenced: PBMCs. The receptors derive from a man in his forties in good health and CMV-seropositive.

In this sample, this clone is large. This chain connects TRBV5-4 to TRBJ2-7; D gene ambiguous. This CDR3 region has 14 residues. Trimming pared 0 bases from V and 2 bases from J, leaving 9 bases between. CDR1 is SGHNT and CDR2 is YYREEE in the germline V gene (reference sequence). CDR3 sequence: CASSLVNVPYEQYF. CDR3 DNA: TGTGCCAGCAGCTTGGTAAATGTTCCCTACGAGCAGTACTTC. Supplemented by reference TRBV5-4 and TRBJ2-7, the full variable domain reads ETGVTQSPTHLIKTRGQQVTLRCSSQSGHNTVSWYQQALGQGPQFIFQYYREEENGRGNFPPRFSGLQFPNYSSELNVNALELDDSALYLCASSLVNVPYEQYFGPGTRLTVT.

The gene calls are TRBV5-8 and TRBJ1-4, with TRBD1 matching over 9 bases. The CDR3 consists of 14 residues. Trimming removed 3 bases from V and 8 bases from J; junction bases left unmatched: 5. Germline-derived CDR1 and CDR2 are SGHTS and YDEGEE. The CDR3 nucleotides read TGTGCCAGCAGCTCGGACAGGGGAGTCGAAAAACTGTTTTTT. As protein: CASSSDRGVEKLFF.

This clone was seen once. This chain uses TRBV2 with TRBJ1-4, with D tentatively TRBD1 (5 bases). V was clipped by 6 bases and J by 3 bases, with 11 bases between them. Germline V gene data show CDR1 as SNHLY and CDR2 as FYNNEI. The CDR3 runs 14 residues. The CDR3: CASSVGGANEKLFF. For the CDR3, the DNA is TGTGCCAGCAGCGTGGGAGGGGCTAATGAAAAACTGTTTTTT.

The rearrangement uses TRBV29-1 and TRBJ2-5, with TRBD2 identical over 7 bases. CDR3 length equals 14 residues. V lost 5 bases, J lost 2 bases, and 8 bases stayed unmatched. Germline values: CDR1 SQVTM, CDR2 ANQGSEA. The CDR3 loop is CSVQDPAGQETQYF. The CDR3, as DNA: TGCAGCGTTCAGGACCCAGCGGGGCAAGAGACCCAGTACTTC.

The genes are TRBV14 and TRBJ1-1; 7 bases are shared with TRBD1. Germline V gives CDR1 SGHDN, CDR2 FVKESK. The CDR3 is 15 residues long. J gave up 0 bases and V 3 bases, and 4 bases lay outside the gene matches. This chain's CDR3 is CASSHRGAMNTEAFF. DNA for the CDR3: TGTGCCAGCAGCCACAGGGGGGCGATGAACACTGAAGCTTTCTTT.

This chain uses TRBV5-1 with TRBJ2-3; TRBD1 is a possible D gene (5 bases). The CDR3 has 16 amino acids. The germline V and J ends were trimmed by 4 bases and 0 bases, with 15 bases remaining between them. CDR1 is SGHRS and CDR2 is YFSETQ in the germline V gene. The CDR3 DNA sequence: TGCGCCAGCAGCCAGGGATGGGGTCCTAGCACAGATACGCAGTATTTT. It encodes CASSQGWGPSTDTQYF.

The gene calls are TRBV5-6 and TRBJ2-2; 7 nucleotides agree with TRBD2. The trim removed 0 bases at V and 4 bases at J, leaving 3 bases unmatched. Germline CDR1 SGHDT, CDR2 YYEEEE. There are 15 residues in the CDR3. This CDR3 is CASSLELALTGELFF. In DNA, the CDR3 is TGTGCCAGCAGCTTGGAACTAGCGCTCACCGGGGAGCTGTTTTTT.

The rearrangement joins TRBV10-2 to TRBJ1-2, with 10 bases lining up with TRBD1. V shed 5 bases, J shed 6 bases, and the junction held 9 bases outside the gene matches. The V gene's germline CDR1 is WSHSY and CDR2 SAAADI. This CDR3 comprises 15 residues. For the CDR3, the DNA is TGCGCCAGCAGTCCTTTCAAGACAGGGGGCGATGGCTACACCTTC. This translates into CASSPFKTGGDGYTF.

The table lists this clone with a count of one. CDR3 sequence: CASSYSKFYYEQYF. The CDR3 bases are TGTGCCAGCAGTTACTCGAAATTCTACTACGAGCAGTACTTC. The chain joins TRBV6-5 to TRBJ2-7; no clear D gene. V lost 0 bases and J lost 3, with 9 bases in between. The CDR3 length is 14 residues. Germline loops: CDR1 MNHEY, CDR2 SVGAGI.

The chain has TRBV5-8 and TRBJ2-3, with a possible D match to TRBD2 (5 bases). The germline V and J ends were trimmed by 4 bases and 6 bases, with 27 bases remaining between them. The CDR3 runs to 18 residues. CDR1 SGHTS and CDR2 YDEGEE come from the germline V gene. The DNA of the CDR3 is TGTGCCAGCAGCCACGCGACACAGAGCGGAGCCTATCGGGATACGCAGTATTTT. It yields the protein CASSHATQSGAYRDTQYF.

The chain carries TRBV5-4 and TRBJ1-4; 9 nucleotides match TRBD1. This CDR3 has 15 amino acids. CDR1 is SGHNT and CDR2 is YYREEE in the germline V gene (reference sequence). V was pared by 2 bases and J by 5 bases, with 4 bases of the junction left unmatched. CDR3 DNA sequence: TGTGCCAGCAGCTTTGGAGACAGGGGGAATGAAAAACTGTTTTTT. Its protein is CASSFGDRGNEKLFF.

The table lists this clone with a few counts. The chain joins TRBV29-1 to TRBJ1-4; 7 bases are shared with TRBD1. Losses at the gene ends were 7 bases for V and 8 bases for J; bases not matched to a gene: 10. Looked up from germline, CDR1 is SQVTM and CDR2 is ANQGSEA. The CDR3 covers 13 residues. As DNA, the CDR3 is TGCAGCGGGGCAATAGGAGGGGGCGAAAAACTGTTTTTT. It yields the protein CSGAIGGGEKLFF.

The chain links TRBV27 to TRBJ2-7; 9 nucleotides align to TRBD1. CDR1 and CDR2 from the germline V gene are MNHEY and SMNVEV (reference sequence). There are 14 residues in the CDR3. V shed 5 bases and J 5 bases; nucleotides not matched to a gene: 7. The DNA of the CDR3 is TGTGCCAGCAGTCAGCTGGACAGGGGCCACGAGCAGTACTTC. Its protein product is CASSQLDRGHEQYF.

In DNA, the CDR3 is TGTGCCAGCTCACCACGACTAGCGGGGGGGCCTATAAACGAGCAGTACTTC. It specifies CASSPRLAGGPINEQYF. The chain recombines TRBV18 with TRBJ2-7; 14 nucleotides agree with TRBD2. This CDR3 spans 17 amino acids. Germline assignment: CDR1 KGHSH and CDR2 LQKENI. Unmatched junction bases numbered 7, after V lost 1 base and J lost 5 bases.

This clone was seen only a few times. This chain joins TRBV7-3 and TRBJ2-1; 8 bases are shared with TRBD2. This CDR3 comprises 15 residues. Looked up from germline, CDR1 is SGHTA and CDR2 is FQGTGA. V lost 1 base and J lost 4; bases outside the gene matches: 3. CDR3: CASSLRAGAYNEQFF. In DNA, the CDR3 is TGTGCCAGCAGCTTAAGAGCGGGGGCTTACAATGAGCAGTTCTTC. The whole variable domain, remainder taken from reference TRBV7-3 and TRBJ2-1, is GAGVSQTPSNKVTEKGKYVELRCDPISGHTALYWYRQSLGQGPEFLIYFQGTGAADDSGLPNDRFFAVRPEGSVSTLKIQRTERGDSAVYLCASSLRAGAYNEQFFGPGTRLTVL.

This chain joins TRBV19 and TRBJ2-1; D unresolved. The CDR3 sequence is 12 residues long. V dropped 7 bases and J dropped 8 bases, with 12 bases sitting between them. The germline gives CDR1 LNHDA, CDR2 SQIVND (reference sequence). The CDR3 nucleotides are TGTGCCAGTATTGGCTCTGGGCATGAGCAGTTCTTC. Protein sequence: CASIGSGHEQFF. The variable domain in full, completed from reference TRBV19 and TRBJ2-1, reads DGGITQSPKYLFRKEGQNVTLSCEQNLNHDAMYWYRQDPGQGLRLIYYSQIVNDFQKGDIAEGYSVSREKKESFPLTVTSAQKNPTAFYLCASIGSGHEQFFGPGTRLTVL.